Included here is one TCR beta chain sequence, with context. The data belong to a study of blood T cell repertoires in COVID-19. Whole-study context: Spain, Italy and the United States supplied samples that represented acute and convalescent COVID-19. The cDNA or gDNA used as material had been derived from T cells, B-cell-depleted T cells, or PBMCs.

The CDR3 runs to 12 residues. V shed 6 bases and J shed 6 bases, with 12 bases lying between them. CDR1 and CDR2 from the germline V gene are MNHEY and SMNVEV (reference sequence). Original handling: Amplifying reference gene primers gave estimates of nucleated cell counts. Generated by immunoSEQ multiplex PCR, the TCRdb table keeps only in-frame clones and is missing some. The DNA was the basis for D and trimming; V, J and clone size are from that table. The repertoire holds fewer than 95,000 clones, around 90% seen once, with nearly 5% in the top ten. This TCR was sampled from a woman of 80 years or more with acute or convalescent COVID-19. The specimen sequenced was peripheral blood. The chain employs TRBV27 and TRBJ2-7; tentative D call: TRBD1 (5 bases). The CDR3 bases are TGTGCCAGCAGCCAAGATCAGGGCGAGCAGTACTTC. Encoded protein: CASSQDQGEQYF.